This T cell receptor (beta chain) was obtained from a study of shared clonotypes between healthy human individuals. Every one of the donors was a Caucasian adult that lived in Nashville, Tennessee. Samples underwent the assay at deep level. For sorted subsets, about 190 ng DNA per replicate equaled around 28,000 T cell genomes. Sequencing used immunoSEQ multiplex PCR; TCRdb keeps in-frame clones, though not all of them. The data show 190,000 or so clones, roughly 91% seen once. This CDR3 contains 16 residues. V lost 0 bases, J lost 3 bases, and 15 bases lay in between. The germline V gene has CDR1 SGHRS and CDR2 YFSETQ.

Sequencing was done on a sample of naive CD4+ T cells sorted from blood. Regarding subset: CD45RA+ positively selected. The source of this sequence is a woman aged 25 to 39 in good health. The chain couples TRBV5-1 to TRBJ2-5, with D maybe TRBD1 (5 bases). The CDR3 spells CASSLAPAGHKETQYF. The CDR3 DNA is TGCGCCAGCAGCTTGGCCCCAGCAGGACACAAAGAGACCCAGTACTTC.